This is a list of T cell receptor beta chains from one sample in a study of identical twins. TCRdb re-called the 5' RACE reads with MiXCR, one entry per CDR3 protein. This table holds 500,000 to 700,000 distinct CDR3 sequences, about 7.1% found once. The same data also went into a second study, on yellow fever vaccine responses in identical twins.

Sequences were obtained from PBMCs. All receptors come from a young woman in good health. CDR3s include the opening cysteine and the closing phenylalanine or tryptophan. D genes are given only for firm matches. Clone size is shown for a subset of rows, as once, few, many or a class of expanded clone.

few,TRBD1,TRBJ2-3,TRBV7-7,TGTGCCAGCAGCTCACGACAGGGTGAAGGGCAGTATTTT,CASSSRQGEGQYF
.,.,TRBJ2-7,TRBV12-3/TRBV12-4,TGTGCCAGCAGTCTGAGTCGCGGGACTTCCTACGAGCAGTACTTC,CASSLSRGTSYEQYF
.,TRBD2,TRBJ2-1,TRBV6-1,TGTGCCAGCAAGGTCGCGGCTAGCGGCTACAATGAGCAGTTCTTC,CASKVAASGYNEQFF
.,.,TRBJ2-4,TRBV6-1,TGTGCCAGCAGTAAATCAACTTCTAACCTCGGCATTCAGTACTTC,CASSKSTSNLGIQYF
many,TRBD2,TRBJ2-1,TRBV24-1,TGTGCCACCAGTGGACGTGGCAGCGGGAGATTAAATGAGCAGTTCTTC,CATSGRGSGRLNEQFF
many,.,TRBJ1-1,TRBV5-8,TGTGCCAGCAGCTTGGAAGGGGCGAACACTGAAGCTTTCTTT,CASSLEGANTEAFF
few,.,TRBJ2-5,TRBV20-1,TGCAGTGCCCCCAAGGCGAGCGACGGGACCCAGTACTTC,CSAPKASDGTQYF
.,.,TRBJ2-2,TRBV7-6,TGTGCCAGCAGCCCATCCAAGGGGATCTCGAACACCGGGGAGCTGTTTTTT,CASSPSKGISNTGELFF
few,.,TRBJ1-2,TRBV28,TGTGCCTGCCGGTCTATGGAGGGTTACGGGTACTACACCTTC,CACRSMEGYGYYTF
few,.,TRBJ1-1,TRBV20-1,TGCAGTGCTAGAGATGGGGGGGGGGAAGCTTTCTTT,CSARDGGGEAFF
many,TRBD1,TRBJ2-7,TRBV6-5,TGTGCCAGCAGCTGGGACAGGGGTTACGAGCAGTACTTC,CASSWDRGYEQYF
many,.,TRBJ2-3,TRBV12-3/TRBV12-4,TGTGCCAGCAGCCTAGGGGGTGCCGGGGCAGATACGCAGTATTTT,CASSLGGAGADTQYF
few,TRBD1,TRBJ1-2,TRBV6-5,TGTGCCAGCAGTCCCACGGGACAGGGGGCTGTCTATGGCTACACCTTC,CASSPTGQGAVYGYTF
few,TRBD1,TRBJ2-7,TRBV7-2,TGTGCCAGCAGCTCCCCGGACAGGGGGATTTCCTACGAGCAGTACTTC,CASSSPDRGISYEQYF
.,TRBD1,TRBJ2-5,TRBV20-1,TGCAGTGCCCACAGGGGCCAGCCGGCGGATGGGACCCAGTACTTC,CSAHRGQPADGTQYF
many,TRBD2,TRBJ2-1,TRBV11-2,TGTGCCAGCAGCATAAGGACTAGCGGGACTTCTGGGTACAATGAGCAGTTCTTC,CASSIRTSGTSGYNEQFF
.,TRBD2,TRBJ2-7,TRBV7-9,TGTGCCAGCAGACGCTCACTAGCGGGAGTGGGGGAGCAGTACTTC,CASRRSLAGVGEQYF
.,.,TRBJ2-1,TRBV20-1,TGCAGTGCAAAGAGGGGGGCCGAGGATGAGCAGTTCTTC,CSAKRGAEDEQFF
many,.,TRBJ2-2,TRBV5-1,TGCGCCAGCAGCTCCCTCACTTCGGGCACCGGGGAGCTGTTTTTT,CASSSLTSGTGELFF
few,.,TRBJ2-7,TRBV12-3/TRBV12-4,TGTGCCAGCAGTGAGGGGACTTACGAGCAGTACTTC,CASSEGTYEQYF
many,TRBD1,TRBJ2-2,TRBV7-8,TGTGCCAGCAGCTTAGTTAGGGTTGCAGGGGGCAGGACCGGGGAGCTGTTTTTT,CASSLVRVAGGRTGELFF
many,TRBD2,TRBJ2-1,TRBV10-2,TGCGCCAGCAGTGAGTCATGGACTAGCGGGAGGGAATACAATGAGCAGTTCTTC,CASSESWTSGREYNEQFF
.,.,TRBJ2-3,TRBV5-5,TGTGCCAGCAGCTTGCGGACAGTCCCCGATCACACAGATACGCAGTATTTT,CASSLRTVPDHTDTQYF
.,.,TRBJ2-5,TRBV28,TGTGCCAGCGACGGGGGGCTGGAGACCCAGTACTTC,CASDGGLETQYF
few,TRBD2,TRBJ2-2,TRBV2,TGTGCCAGCAAGCCCACTAGCGGGGTAAACACCGGGGAGCTGTTTTTT,CASKPTSGVNTGELFF
few,TRBD1,TRBJ1-1,TRBV5-1,TGCGCCAGCAGCACGACAGGGGAGGCTTTCTTT,CASSTTGEAFF
many,.,TRBJ2-2,TRBV14,TGTGCCAGCAGCCAATACAGGGATTCCGGGGAGCTGTTTTTT,CASSQYRDSGELFF
.,TRBD1,TRBJ2-1,TRBV9,TGTGCCAGCAGCGTAGTACAGGGGGACGGCAATGAGCAGTTCTTC,CASSVVQGDGNEQFF
many,.,TRBJ2-2,TRBV7-7,TGTGCCAGCAGCTTAGTCCGGACAACGAACACCGGGGAGCTGTTTTTT,CASSLVRTTNTGELFF
.,.,TRBJ2-1,TRBV5-1,TGCGCCAGCAGCTTAACAGGGAGGGATGAGCAGTTCTTC,CASSLTGRDEQFF
many,.,TRBJ2-2,TRBV10-3,TGTGCCATCAAACTGAATGACAGGGAGGTCGGGGAGCTGTTTTTT,CAIKLNDREVGELFF
many,TRBD1,TRBJ1-1,TRBV5-1,TGCGCCAGCAGCTCAGACAGGGGGCTAGTGGCTTTCTTT,CASSSDRGLVAFF
.,.,TRBJ2-3,TRBV6-4,TGTGCCAGCAGCTGGGTACCGACAGATACGCAGTATTTT,CASSWVPTDTQYF
.,.,TRBJ2-3,TRBV29-1,TGCAGCGTGGAAGGAACTCCTTCGGGAACGCAGTATTTT,CSVEGTPSGTQYF
many,TRBD1,TRBJ2-1,TRBV7-9,TGTGCCAGCAGCTGGACAGGTGATAATGAGCAGTTCTTC,CASSWTGDNEQFF
.,.,TRBJ2-1,TRBV6-4,TGTGCCAGCAGTGTCAAGTTCGGCGGGGCCGCCCGCAATGAGCAGTTCTTC,CASSVKFGGAARNEQFF
few,.,TRBJ2-3,TRBV7-2,TGTGCCAGCAGCTTAGATCCCAGAAGTAGATCAGATACGCAGTATTTT,CASSLDPRSRSDTQYF
many,.,TRBJ1-1,TRBV12-3/TRBV12-4,TGTGCCAGCAGCTTAGTCGGTGAAGCTTTCTTT,CASSLVGEAFF